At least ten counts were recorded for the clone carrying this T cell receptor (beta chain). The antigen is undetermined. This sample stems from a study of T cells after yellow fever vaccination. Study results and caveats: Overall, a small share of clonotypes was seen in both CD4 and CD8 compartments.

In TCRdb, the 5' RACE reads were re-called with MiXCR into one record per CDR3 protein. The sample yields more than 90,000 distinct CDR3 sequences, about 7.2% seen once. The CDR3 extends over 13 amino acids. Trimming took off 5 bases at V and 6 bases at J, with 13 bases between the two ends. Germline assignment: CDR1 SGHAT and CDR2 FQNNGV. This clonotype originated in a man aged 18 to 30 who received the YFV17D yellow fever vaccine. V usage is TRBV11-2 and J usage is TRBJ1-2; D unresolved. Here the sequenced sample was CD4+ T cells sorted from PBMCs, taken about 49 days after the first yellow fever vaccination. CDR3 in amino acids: CASSPEWGDGYTF. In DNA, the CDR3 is TGTGCCAGCAGCCCGGAGTGGGGAGATGGCTACACCTTC.